This T cell receptor (beta chain) was observed in a study of control samples from healthy donors and cancer patients. Trimming removed 4 bases at V and 7 bases at J, with 13 bases between. Germline CDR1 SNHLY, CDR2 FYNNEI. CDR3 length: 13 amino acids. Sequencing was performed with immunoSEQ multiplex PCR; in TCRdb, only in-frame clones are kept and a portion is missing. The sample lists 82,000 or so clones, just under 95% seen once, with 4.8% in the top ten. This chain links TRBV2 with TRBJ1-2, with D perhaps matching TRBD1 (6 bases). Sequenced material: blood. The source of this sequence is a young woman in good health. DNA for the CDR3: TGTGCCAGCAGTGGGGACACCCACGGTGGCTACACCTTC. Amino acid sequence: CASSGDTHGGYTF. The full variable domain, rest sourced from reference TRBV2 and TRBJ1-2, is EPEVTQTPSHQVTQMGQEVILRCVPISNHLYFYWYRQILGQKVEFLVSFYNNEISEKSEIFDDQFSVERPDGSNFTLKIRSTKLEDSAMYFCASSGDTHGGYTFGSGTRLTVV.